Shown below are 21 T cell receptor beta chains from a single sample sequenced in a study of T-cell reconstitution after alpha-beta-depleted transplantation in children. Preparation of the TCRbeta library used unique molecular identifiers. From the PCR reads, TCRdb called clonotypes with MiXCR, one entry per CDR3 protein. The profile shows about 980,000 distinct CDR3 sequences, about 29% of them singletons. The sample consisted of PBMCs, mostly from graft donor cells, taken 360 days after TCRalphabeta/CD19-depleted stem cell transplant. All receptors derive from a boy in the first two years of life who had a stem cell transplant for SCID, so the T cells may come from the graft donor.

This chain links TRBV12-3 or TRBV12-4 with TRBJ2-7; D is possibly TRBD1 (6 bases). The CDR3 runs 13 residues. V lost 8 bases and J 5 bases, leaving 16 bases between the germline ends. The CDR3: CASSEGTFHEQYF. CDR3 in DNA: TGTGCCAGCTCCGAGGGGACATTCCACGAGCAGTACTTC.

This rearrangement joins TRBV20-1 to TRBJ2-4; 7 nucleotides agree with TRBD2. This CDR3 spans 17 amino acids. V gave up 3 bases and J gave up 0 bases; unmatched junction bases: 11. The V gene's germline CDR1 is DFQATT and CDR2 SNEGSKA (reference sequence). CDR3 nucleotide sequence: TGCAGTGCTAGTGGGTCGGTCTGGGGGGGAGCCAAAAACATTCAGTACTTC. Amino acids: CSASGSVWGGAKNIQYF.

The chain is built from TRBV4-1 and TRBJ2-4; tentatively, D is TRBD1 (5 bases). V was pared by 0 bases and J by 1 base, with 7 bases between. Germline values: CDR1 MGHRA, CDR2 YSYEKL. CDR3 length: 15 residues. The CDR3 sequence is CASSQEAGAKNIQYF. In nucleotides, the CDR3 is TGCGCCAGCAGCCAAGAGGCAGGGGCCAAAAACATTCAGTACTTC.

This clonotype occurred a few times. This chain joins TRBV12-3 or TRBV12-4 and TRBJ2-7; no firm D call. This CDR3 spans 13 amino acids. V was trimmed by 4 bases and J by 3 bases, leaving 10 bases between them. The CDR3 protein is CASSSAADYEQYF. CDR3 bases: TGTGCCAGCAGTTCGGCTGCTGACTACGAGCAGTACTTC.

The DNA for the CDR3 is TGTGCCAGCAGCTTGGCACAGGTCCGGTCCTACAATGAGCAGTTCTTC. Amino acid sequence: CASSLAQVRSYNEQFF. The rearrangement joins TRBV5-6 to TRBJ2-1; a possible D gene is TRBD1 (5 bases). This CDR3 comprises 16 residues. Germline CDR1 reads SGHDT; CDR2 reads YYEEEE. Trimming took off 0 bases at V and 1 base at J, with 11 bases between the two ends.

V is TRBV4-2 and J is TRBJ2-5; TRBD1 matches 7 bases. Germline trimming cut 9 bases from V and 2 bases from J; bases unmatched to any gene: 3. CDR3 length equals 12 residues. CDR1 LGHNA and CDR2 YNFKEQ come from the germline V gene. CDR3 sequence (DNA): TGTGCCAGGGGGGACAGTCAAGAGACCCAGTACTTC. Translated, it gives CARGDSQETQYF.

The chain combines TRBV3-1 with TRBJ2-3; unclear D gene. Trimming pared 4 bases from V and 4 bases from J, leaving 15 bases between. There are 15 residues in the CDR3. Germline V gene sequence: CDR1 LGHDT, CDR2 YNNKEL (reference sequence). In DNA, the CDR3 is TGTGCCAGCAGCCGCCTAGGAGATAGGGCAGATACGCAGTATTTT. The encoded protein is CASSRLGDRADTQYF.

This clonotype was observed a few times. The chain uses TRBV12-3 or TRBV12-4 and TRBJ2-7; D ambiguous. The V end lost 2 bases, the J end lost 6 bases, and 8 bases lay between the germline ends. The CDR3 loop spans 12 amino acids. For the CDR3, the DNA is TGTGCCAGCAGTTTAAGGGTACTCGAGCAGTACTTC. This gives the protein CASSLRVLEQYF.

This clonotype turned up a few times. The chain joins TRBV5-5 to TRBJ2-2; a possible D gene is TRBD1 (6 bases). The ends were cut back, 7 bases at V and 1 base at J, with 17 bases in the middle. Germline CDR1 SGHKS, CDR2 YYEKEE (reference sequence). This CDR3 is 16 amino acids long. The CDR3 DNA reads TGTGCCAGCGCCGCACTGATCAGGGGGAACACCGGGGAGCTGTTTTTT. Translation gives CASAALIRGNTGELFF.

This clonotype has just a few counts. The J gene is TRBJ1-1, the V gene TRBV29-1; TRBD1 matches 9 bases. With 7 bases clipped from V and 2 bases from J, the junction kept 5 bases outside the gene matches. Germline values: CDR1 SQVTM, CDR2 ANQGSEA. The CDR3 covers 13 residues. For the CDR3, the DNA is TGCAGCGCCCAGACAGGGGGAAACACTGAAGCTTTCTTT. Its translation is CSAQTGGNTEAFF.

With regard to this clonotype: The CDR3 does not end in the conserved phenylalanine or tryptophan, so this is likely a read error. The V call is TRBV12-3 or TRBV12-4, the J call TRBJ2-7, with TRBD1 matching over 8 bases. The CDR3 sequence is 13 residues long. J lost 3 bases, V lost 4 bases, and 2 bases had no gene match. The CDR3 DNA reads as TGTGCCAGCAGTTGGACAGGGATCTACGAGCAGTACTCC. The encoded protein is CASSWTGIYEQYS.

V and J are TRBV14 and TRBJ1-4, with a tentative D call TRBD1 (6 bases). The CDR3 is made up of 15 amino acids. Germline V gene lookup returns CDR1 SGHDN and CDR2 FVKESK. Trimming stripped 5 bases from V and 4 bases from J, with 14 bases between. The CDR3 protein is CASSGQPTLNEKLFF. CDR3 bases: TGTGCCAGCAGCGGACAGCCAACCCTTAATGAAAAACTGTTTTTT.

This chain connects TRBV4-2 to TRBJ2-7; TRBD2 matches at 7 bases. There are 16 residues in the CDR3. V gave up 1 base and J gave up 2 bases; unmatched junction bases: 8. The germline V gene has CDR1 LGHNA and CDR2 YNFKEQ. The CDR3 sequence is CASSQGREVSTYEQYF. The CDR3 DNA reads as TGTGCCAGCAGCCAAGGTCGGGAGGTCTCGACCTACGAGCAGTACTTC.

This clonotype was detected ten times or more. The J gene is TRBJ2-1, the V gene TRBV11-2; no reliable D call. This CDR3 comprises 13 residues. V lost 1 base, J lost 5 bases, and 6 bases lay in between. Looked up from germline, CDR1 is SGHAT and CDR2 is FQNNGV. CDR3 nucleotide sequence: TGTGCCAGCAGCTTAGCTGTCCACAATGAGCAGTTCTTC. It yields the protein CASSLAVHNEQFF.

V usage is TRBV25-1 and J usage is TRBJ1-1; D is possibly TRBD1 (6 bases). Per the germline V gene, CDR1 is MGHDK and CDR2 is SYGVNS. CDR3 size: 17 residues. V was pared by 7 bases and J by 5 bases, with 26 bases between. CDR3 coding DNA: TGTGCCAGCACCGTTAGTCGGGGGGCGAGGGGAAGGACTGAAGCTTTCTTT. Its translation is CASTVSRGARGRTEAFF.

CDR3 loop: CAISDLGRFADTQYF. CDR3 nucleotide sequence: TGTGCCATCAGTGACCTGGGGAGGTTCGCAGATACGCAGTATTTT. The J gene is TRBJ2-3, the V gene TRBV10-3; D is perhaps TRBD2 (6 bases). V was clipped by 3 bases and J by 4 bases, with 14 bases between them. This CDR3 has 15 amino acids. CDR1 ENHRY and CDR2 SYGVKD come from the germline V gene.

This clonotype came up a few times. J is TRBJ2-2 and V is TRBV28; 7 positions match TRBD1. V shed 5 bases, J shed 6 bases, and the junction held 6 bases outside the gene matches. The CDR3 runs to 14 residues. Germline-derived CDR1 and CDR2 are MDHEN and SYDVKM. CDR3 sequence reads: CASSPPGGSGELFF. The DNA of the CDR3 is TGTGCCAGCAGTCCGCCAGGGGGTTCCGGGGAGCTGTTTTTT.

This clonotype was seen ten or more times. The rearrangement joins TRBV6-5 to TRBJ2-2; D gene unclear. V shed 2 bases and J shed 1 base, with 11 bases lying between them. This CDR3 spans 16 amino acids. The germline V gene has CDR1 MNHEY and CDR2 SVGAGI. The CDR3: CASSYGVTLNTGELFF. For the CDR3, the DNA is TGTGCCAGCAGTTACGGTGTTACCTTGAACACCGGGGAGCTGTTTTTT.

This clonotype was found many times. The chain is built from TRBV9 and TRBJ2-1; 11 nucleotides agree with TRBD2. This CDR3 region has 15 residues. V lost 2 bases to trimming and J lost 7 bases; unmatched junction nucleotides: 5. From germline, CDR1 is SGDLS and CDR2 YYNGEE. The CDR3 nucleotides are TGTGCCAGCAGCGTTGGACTAGCGGGTTCAAATGAGCAGTTCTTC. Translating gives CASSVGLAGSNEQFF.

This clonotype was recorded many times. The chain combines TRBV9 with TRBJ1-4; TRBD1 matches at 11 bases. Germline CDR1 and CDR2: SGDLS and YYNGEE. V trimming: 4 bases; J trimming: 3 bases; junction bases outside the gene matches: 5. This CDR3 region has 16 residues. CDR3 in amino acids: CASSPGTGGPNEKLFF. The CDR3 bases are TGTGCCAGCAGCCCCGGGACAGGGGGACCTAATGAAAAACTGTTTTTT.

The CDR3 loop is CASSTRDGFHGYTF. Written as DNA, the CDR3 is TGTGCCAGTAGTACCAGGGACGGTTTCCATGGCTACACCTTC. The chain employs TRBV19 and TRBJ1-2, with TRBD1 as a possible D gene (5 bases). This CDR3 comprises 14 residues. The germline CDR1 and CDR2 sequences are LNHDA and SQIVND (reference sequence). V was clipped by 4 bases and J by 6 bases, with 15 bases between them.